A selection of T cell receptor beta chains follows, all from one sample in a study of blood T cells in healthy people across ages. Via MiXCR, TCRdb re-called the 5' RACE reads, giving one row per CDR3 protein. The sample yields hundreds of thousands of distinct CDR3 sequences, more than 40% seen once. The specimen sequenced was blood. These receptors all come from a woman aged 55-75 years in good health. The CDR3 runs from the conserved cysteine through the conserved F or W. The order of the fields is clone size, V gene, J gene, D gene, CDR3 protein, CDR3 DNA. D genes are given only for firm matches. Size is stated for part of the rows, as once, few or many counts, or as a class when the clone is expanded.

-	TRBV20-1	TRBJ2-7	-	CSANGHGSLEQYF	TGCAGTGCTAACGGGCATGGGTCCCTTGAGCAGTACTTC
-	TRBV25-1	TRBJ1-6	TRBD1	CASRTGAYNSPLHF	TGTGCCAGCAGGACAGGGGCCTATAATTCACCCCTCCACTTT
-	TRBV12-3/TRBV12-4	TRBJ2-1	-	CTSSSAGGTYNEQFF	TGTACCAGCAGCAGCGCGGGCGGAACCTACAATGAGCAGTTCTTC
-	TRBV28	TRBJ2-4	TRBD2	CASSGLAGTYNEQYF	TGTGCCAGCAGCGGACTAGCGGGAACCTACAATGAGCAGTACTTC
-	TRBV12-3/TRBV12-4	TRBJ1-5	-	CASSSRPYQPQHF	TGTGCCAGCAGCTCAAGGCCCTATCAGCCCCAGCATTTT
-	TRBV13	TRBJ2-1	TRBD2	CASSLSRLAGDSYNEQFF	TGTGCCAGCAGCTTATCCCGACTAGCGGGGGACTCCTACAATGAGCAGTTCTTC
-	TRBV7-9	TRBJ1-2	TRBD1	CASRGGQGFSTF	TGTGCCAGCAGGGGAGGACAGGGATTTTCCACCTTC
few	TRBV29-1	TRBJ2-7	-	CSVVRGSEQYF	TGCAGCGTTGTCAGGGGTTCCGAGCAGTACTTC
-	TRBV18	TRBJ2-3	TRBD2	CASPEGPSGGGPSTDTQYF	TGTGCCAGCCCTGAAGGTCCTAGCGGGGGAGGACCTAGCACAGATACGCAGTATTTT
-	TRBV7-2	TRBJ2-7	-	CASRPQAGHSYEQYF	TGTGCCAGCAGACCTCAAGCAGGGCACTCCTACGAGCAGTACTTC
-	TRBV24-1	TRBJ2-5	TRBD2	CATSDRLAGSNEQYF	TGTGCCACCAGTGACCGACTAGCGGGAAGCAATGAGCAGTACTTC
few	TRBV20-1	TRBJ2-3	TRBD1	CSLGTGKADTQYF	TGCAGCCTAGGGACAGGGAAGGCAGATACGCAGTATTTT
-	TRBV5-1	TRBJ2-7	TRBD2	CASSPSSGGARNEQYF	TGCGCCAGCAGCCCATCTAGCGGGGGCGCCAGGAATGAGCAGTACTTC
-	TRBV5-1	TRBJ2-1	-	CASSPAGAREQFF	TGCGCCAGCAGCCCTGCCGGAGCGCGTGAGCAGTTCTTC
once	TRBV7-3	TRBJ2-7	TRBD2	CASSLKSGSEDEQYF	TGTGCCAGCAGCTTAAAGAGCGGGAGTGAGGATGAGCAGTACTTC
few	TRBV7-3	TRBJ2-1	TRBD2	CASSRLAGSYGEQFF	TGTGCCAGCAGCAGACTAGCGGGAAGTTACGGTGAGCAGTTCTTC
few	TRBV5-1	TRBJ2-7	TRBD1	CASSPGQGAVGEQYF	TGCGCCAGCAGCCCCGGACAGGGGGCAGTTGGCGAGCAGTACTTC
-	TRBV20-1	TRBJ2-3	-	CSAPSRRGADAQYF	TGCAGTGCTCCCAGCAGGCGAGGGGCAGATGCGCAGTATTTT
-	TRBV20-1	TRBJ2-5	TRBD1	CSARRGQGGKTQYF	TGCAGTGCTAGACGGGGACAGGGCGGTAAGACCCAGTACTTC
-	TRBV6-2/TRBV6-3	TRBJ2-7	-	CASSDQRAYEQYF	TGTGCCAGCAGTGACCAGCGGGCCTACGAGCAGTACTTC
-	TRBV29-1	TRBJ1-2	-	CSAEARTNYGYTF	TGCAGCGCCGAGGCAAGGACTAACTATGGCTACACCTTC
-	TRBV15	TRBJ2-1	TRBD2	CATSERASGRGTEQFF	TGTGCCACCAGCGAACGGGCTAGCGGGAGAGGTACTGAGCAGTTCTTC
once	TRBV7-2	TRBJ2-3	TRBD2	CASAGASGGRGTDTQYF	TGTGCCAGCGCTGGGGCTAGCGGGGGGAGGGGCACAGATACGCAGTATTTT
-	TRBV27	TRBJ2-5	TRBD2	CASSFFGTSGDFSGTQYF	TGTGCCAGCAGTTTCTTTGGGACTAGCGGGGATTTCTCGGGGACCCAGTACTTC
few	TRBV20-1	TRBJ1-5	-	CSARRVYSNQPQHF	TGCAGTGCAAGACGGGTATATAGCAATCAGCCCCAGCATTTT
-	TRBV5-6	TRBJ2-3	-	CASSPTRLEDTQYF	TGTGCCAGCAGCCCAACGCGCCTCGAAGATACGCAGTATTTT
few	TRBV21-1	TRBJ2-7	-	CASSNNGRKPTYEQYF	TGTGCCAGCAGCAATAACGGGCGGAAACCAACCTACGAGCAGTACTTC
-	TRBV30	TRBJ2-1	TRBD2	CAWIYSGASYNEQFF	TGTGCCTGGATATATAGCGGGGCCTCCTACAATGAGCAGTTCTTC
once	TRBV28	TRBJ1-2	TRBD1	CAGSGTVYGYTF	TGTGCCGGCAGCGGGACAGTCTATGGCTACACCTTC
-	TRBV7-6	TRBJ2-1	-	CASSPRWEGQQITNNEQFF	TGTGCCAGCAGCCCTAGGTGGGAGGGACAGCAAATAACTAACAATGAGCAGTTCTTC
-	TRBV6-2/TRBV6-3	TRBJ2-4	-	CASTGDSNIQYF	TGTGCCAGCACAGGCGACTCGAACATTCAGTACTTC
few	TRBV7-9	TRBJ2-7	TRBD1	CASSPLYSTGVEQYF	TGTGCCAGCAGCCCCCTTTACTCTACAGGGGTCGAGCAGTACTTC
-	TRBV7-2	TRBJ2-1	TRBD1	CASLSEWGQRYNEQFF	TGTGCCAGCCTTAGCGAATGGGGACAGCGTTACAATGAGCAGTTCTTC
-	TRBV20-1	TRBJ1-5	-	CSAMEGGGGNQPQHF	TGCAGTGCCATGGAGGGAGGAGGAGGCAATCAGCCCCAGCATTTT
-	TRBV27	TRBJ1-5	-	CASSTYPGERGNQPQHF	TGTGCCAGCAGTACGTACCCAGGGGAGAGGGGCAATCAGCCCCAGCATTTT
-	TRBV11-1	TRBJ2-7	-	CASSRDYESSYEQYF	TGTGCCAGCAGCCGAGACTACGAAAGCTCCTACGAGCAGTACTTC
-	TRBV7-2	TRBJ2-7	-	CASSLATGRYEQYF	TGTGCCAGCAGCTTAGCTACGGGTCGCTACGAGCAGTACTTC
few	TRBV6-6	TRBJ1-4	-	CASSLSGSNEKLFF	TGTGCCAGCAGCCTCTCGGGGTCTAATGAAAAACTGTTTTTT
few	TRBV2	TRBJ1-4	-	CASRVLGSSEKLFF	TGTGCCAGCAGGGTCCTCGGATCGAGTGAAAAACTGTTTTTT
once	TRBV20-1	TRBJ1-4	-	CSAVRIENHPNEKLFF	TGCAGTGCTGTAAGGATCGAAAACCACCCTAATGAAAAACTGTTTTTT
-	TRBV2	TRBJ1-2	-	CADSRAEIDYGYTF	TGTGCCGACTCAAGAGCAGAGATTGACTATGGCTACACCTTC
many	TRBV6-5	TRBJ2-1	TRBD2	CASSYSMSGGSYNEQFF	TGTGCCAGCAGTTACTCGATGAGCGGGGGCTCCTACAATGAGCAGTTCTTC
-	TRBV25-1	TRBJ2-1	TRBD2	CVSTLSGGAGNEQFF	TGTGTCAGCACTCTTAGCGGGGGGGCTGGGAATGAGCAGTTCTTC
-	TRBV7-2	TRBJ2-7	-	CASSFIADSPYEQYF	TGTGCCAGCAGCTTCATAGCCGACAGTCCCTACGAGCAGTACTTC
-	TRBV27	TRBJ2-1	-	CASRDYSLNNEQFF	TGTGCCAGCAGGGACTATAGCCTCAACAATGAGCAGTTCTTC
-	TRBV7-2	TRBJ2-1	TRBD2	CATGLAGVMNEQFF	TGTGCCACGGGACTAGCGGGAGTCATGAATGAGCAGTTCTTC
few	TRBV29-1	TRBJ1-1	-	CSDRMGLSKAFF	TGCAGCGACCGAATGGGACTGAGTAAAGCTTTCTTT
-	TRBV5-6	TRBJ2-1	-	CASSLVYNNEQFF	TGTGCCAGCAGCTTGGTGTACAACAATGAGCAGTTCTTC
once	TRBV20-1	TRBJ2-7	-	CSARYLQVGRGGYEQYF	TGCAGTGCTAGATATTTGCAGGTTGGCAGGGGAGGATACGAGCAGTACTTC